This T cell receptor (beta chain) stems from a study of human T cells and chemical hapten exposure. The overall study: DPC (0.01%) was patch tested on the upper back and read at 6 days. General observations from the study: Higher patch test scores went with higher counts of PT1 expanded TCRs.

Many counts were recorded for this clonotype. What it binds is unknown. Germline CDR1 SGHRS, CDR2 YFSETQ. Trimming pared 4 bases from V and 2 bases from J, leaving 10 bases between. The CDR3 sequence is 15 residues long. In the authors' workflow: Individual samples carried between roughly 23,224 and 700,000 TCRs, with some 100,000 as the median. TCRdb re-called the RACE reads through MiXCR, storing one row per CDR3 protein. TCRdb, rather than the study authors, made the V and J calls. The sample contains 80,000 to 95,000 distinct CDR3 sequences, approximately 12% of which appear only once. The time point: patch test 1, 2 weeks after DPC sensitization. Treatment described: therapeutic diphenylcyclopropenone sensitization with weekly scalp DPC. Whole blood that had not been fractionated was the source of extracted total RNA.

This chain uses TRBV5-1 with TRBJ1-6, with a weak D call TRBD1 (6 bases). This clonotype was sampled from a woman in her forties or fifties with alopecia areata. Some clones in this sample may be carry-over from other donors' samples. Material: whole blood, obtained in connection with sensitization to the hapten diphenylcyclopropenone (DPC). CDR3 sequence reads: CASSDGGAYNSPLHF. In DNA, the CDR3 is TGCGCCAGCAGCGACGGGGGCGCCTATAATTCACCCCTCCACTTT.